Detailed here is one TCR beta chain. Its matching antigen is unknown. As for time point: persistent/refractory GD, antithyroid drugs over 5 years with positive TRAb. Researchers made the TCR library from RNA that was extracted from PBMCs. This sample was included in a study of regulatory T cells in long-lasting Graves disease. Findings and limits, study-wide: Study of thyroid tissue was not done, with only peripheral blood studied. A greater number of public clonotypes (2,741) was shared by persistent patients than by new patients (approximately 1,000). With persistent disease, TRBV28, TRBJ1-2 and TRBJ2-5 were the favored segments.

CDR1 and CDR2 (germline): SEHNR, FQNEAQ (reference sequence). V was cut by 1 base and J by 1 base, with 7 bases left in between. The CDR3 loop spans 14 amino acids. Arm-PCR of CDR3 regions with iRepertoire HTBI primers generated TCR beta libraries. MiXCR, applied by TCRdb to the multiplex PCR reads, yields one record per CDR3 protein. The sample records 450,000 or so distinct CDR3 sequences, less than 25% being singletons. The V gene is TRBV7-9, the J gene TRBJ1-1; D remains ambiguous. Specimen: peripheral blood mononuclear cells (PBMCs), collected when the disease was refractory, from a patient treated with antithyroid drugs. This receptor was obtained from a female donor with Graves disease. The CDR3 region has the DNA TGTGCCAGCAGCTTAGAACTTCCGAACACTGAAGCTTTCTTT. Encoded protein: CASSLELPNTEAFF.